Below, 12 T cell receptor beta chains from the same sample are listed, as sequenced in a study of vaccination effects on CD4 cells after COVID-19. Repertoires were generated with immunoSEQ multiplex PCR, while TCRdb's copy carries only in-frame clones and drops some. This table has some 30,000 clones, 83% appearing once. No cognate antigen is known for these TCRs. Antigen-specific CD4+ T cells were first expanded with viral peptide pools by the ViraFEST assay and only then sequenced. Following culture for about ten days, CD4+ T cells were isolated. All participants had two doses of either the BNT162b2 or mRNA-1273 vaccine. The sequencing used CD4+ T cells from PBMCs cultured with HCoV-NL63 spike peptides, collected after COVID-19 vaccination. These receptors were taken from a human donor who received a COVID-19 vaccine. Some clones in this sample may be carry-over from other donors' samples.

The chain joins TRBV12-3 or TRBV12-4 to TRBJ2-7; D not resolved. Trimming removed 1 base at V and 3 bases at J, with 4 bases between. This CDR3 has 12 residues. The CDR3 reads CASSLGSYEQYV. CDR3 nucleotide sequence: TGTGCCAGCAGTTTAGGCAGCTACGAGCAGTACGTC.

The J gene is TRBJ2-1, the V gene TRBV10-3, with 9 bases aligning to TRBD1. The CDR3 contains 13 residues. Looked up from germline, CDR1 is ENHRY and CDR2 is SYGVKD. The V and J ends lost 5 bases and 8 bases, in that order; junction bases with no gene match: 4. The CDR3 spells CAISRDRDYEQFF. The CDR3, as DNA: TGTGCCATCAGTCGGGACAGGGATTATGAGCAGTTCTTC.

The rearrangement links TRBV6-4 to TRBJ2-3, with no clear D. Germline V lookup: CDR1 MRHNA, CDR2 SNTAGT. This CDR3 has 15 residues. V shed 5 bases and J shed 4 bases, with 16 bases lying between them. The CDR3 region is CASSFQGGGPDTQYF. The CDR3 DNA reads as TGTGCCAGCAGTTTTCAAGGCGGTGGGCCAGATACGCAGTATTTT.

J is TRBJ1-2 and V is TRBV30; D is perhaps TRBD1 (5 bases). The CDR3 is 15 residues long. In germline, CDR1 is GTSNPN, CDR2 SVGIG (reference sequence). V dropped 0 bases and J dropped 3 bases, with 14 bases sitting between them. CDR3 protein: CAWSVRETRDYGYTF. In nucleotides, the CDR3 is TGTGCCTGGAGTGTACGAGAAACCAGGGACTATGGCTACACCTTC.

The chain joins TRBV3-1 (or the pseudogene TRBV3-2) to TRBJ2-5; TRBD1 matches at 11 bases. Trimming at V came to 0 bases and at J to 7 bases, leaving 13 bases not matched to a gene. CDR3 size: 18 residues. Germline CDR1 is LGHDT and CDR2 is YNNKEL (reference sequence). The CDR3: CASSQDRGTGGFTGTQYF. CDR3 in DNA: TGTGCCAGCAGCCAAGATAGGGGGACAGGGGGGTTCACAGGGACCCAGTACTTC.

The sample holds a few counts of this clone. The chain recombines TRBV6-5 with TRBJ2-1; D is unresolved. This CDR3 contains 11 residues. V lost 7 bases to trimming and J lost 5 bases, with 6 bases between them. The V gene's germline CDR1 is MNHEY and CDR2 SVGAGI. Here the CDR3 DNA reads TGTGCCAGCACTCCCCACAATGAGCAGTTCTTC. The encoded protein is CASTPHNEQFF.

V and J are TRBV25-1 and TRBJ1-6; D ambiguous. CDR3 size: 15 residues. Trimming removed 5 bases from V and 10 bases from J, with 18 bases in between. The V gene's germline CDR1 is MGHDK and CDR2 SYGVNS. The CDR3 region has the DNA TGTGCCAGCAGTCCCCTCCAGTTGTTAGGGTCACCCCTCCACTTT. Amino acids: CASSPLQLLGSPLHF.

The V call is TRBV3-1 (or the pseudogene TRBV3-2), the J call TRBJ2-2, with unresolved D. The germline V gene has CDR1 LGHDT and CDR2 YNNKEL (reference sequence). This CDR3 is 14 amino acids long. Trimming shortened V by 5 bases and J by 6 bases, and 13 bases separated the two germline ends. Here the CDR3 DNA reads TGTGCCAGCAGCTTCCGACTGGTGTCCGGGGAGCTGTTTTTT. This sequence encodes CASSFRLVSGELFF.

This clone appeared a single time. The chain combines TRBV7-6 with TRBJ2-2, with 7 nucleotides matching TRBD2. Looked up from germline, CDR1 is SGHVS and CDR2 is FNYEAQ. Germline trimming cut 4 bases from V and 3 bases from J; bases unmatched to any gene: 8. The CDR3 contains 16 residues. The CDR3 DNA sequence: TGTGCCAGCAGCTCTGGTCCAGCGGGGTACACCGGGGAGCTGTTTTTT. This translates into CASSSGPAGYTGELFF.

The genes are TRBV5-1 and TRBJ2-3, with 14 positions matching TRBD2. With V trimmed by 0 bases and J by 6 bases, 3 bases remained unmatched. This CDR3 is 16 amino acids long. CDR1 and CDR2 (germline): SGHRS, YFSETQ. CDR3 in DNA: TGCGCCAGCAGCTTGGGACTAGCGGGGGGGTCGGATACGCAGTATTTT. It specifies CASSLGLAGGSDTQYF.

The chain is built from TRBV9 and TRBJ2-3; 8 bases are a match to TRBD2. The J segment lost 4 bases and the V segment lost 0 bases, leaving 4 bases of the junction unmatched. The CDR3 totals 15 residues. CDR1 is SGDLS, CDR2 YYNGEE, per germline. This CDR3 reads CASSVAGGFADTQYF. DNA of the CDR3: TGTGCCAGCAGCGTAGCGGGGGGGTTTGCAGATACGCAGTATTTT.

The DNA for the CDR3 is TGTGCCAGCACGGAATTGAATGAGCAGTTCTTC. It yields the protein CASTELNEQFF. The rearrangement joins TRBV6-6 to TRBJ2-1; no reliable D call. This CDR3 is 11 amino acids long. The germline CDR1 and CDR2 sequences are MNHNY and SVGAGI (reference sequence). Trimming removed 7 bases at V and 7 bases at J, with 8 bases between.